The present entry profiles one T cell receptor (beta chain) with its context. How the authors handled the data: Nucleated cell number was recorded as an estimate derived from reference gene primer amplification. Profiled with immunoSEQ multiplex PCR; TCRdb holds only in-frame clones, not every one. That table gives V, J and clone size, and the DNA gave D and trimming. Of about 250,000 clones listed, around 90% are singletons. The data originate from a study of blood T cell repertoires in COVID-19. Study overall: Samples came from the United States, Italy and Spain, spanning acute and convalescent COVID-19. PBMCs, B-cell-depleted T cells, or T cells provided the cDNA or gDNA that made up the material.

This CDR3 comprises 16 residues. V lost 3 bases and J 2 bases, leaving 14 bases between the germline ends. Germline V CDR1 and CDR2: LNHNV, YYDKDF (reference sequence). This TCR came from a woman between 35 and 50 years old who had recovered from COVID-19. The chain combines TRBV15 with TRBJ2-1, with D perhaps matching TRBD2 (6 bases). The sequenced material came from peripheral blood. This chain's CDR3 is CATSRARGGTYNEQFF. The CDR3 region has the DNA TGTGCCACCAGCAGGGCCCGCGGCGGGACCTACAATGAGCAGTTCTTC.